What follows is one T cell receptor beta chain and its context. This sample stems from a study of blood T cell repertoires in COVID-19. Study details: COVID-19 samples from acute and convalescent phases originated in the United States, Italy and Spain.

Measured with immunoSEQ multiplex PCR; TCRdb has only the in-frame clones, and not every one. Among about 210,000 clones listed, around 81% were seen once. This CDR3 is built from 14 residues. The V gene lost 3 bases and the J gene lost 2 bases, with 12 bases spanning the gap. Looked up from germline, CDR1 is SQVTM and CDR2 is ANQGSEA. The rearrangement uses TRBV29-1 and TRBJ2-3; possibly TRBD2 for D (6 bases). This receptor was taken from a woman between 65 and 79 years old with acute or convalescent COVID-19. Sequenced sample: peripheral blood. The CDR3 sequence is CSVEGGLTTDTQYF. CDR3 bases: TGCAGCGTTGAGGGAGGACTGACCACAGATACGCAGTATTTT.